Below are 14 T cell receptor beta chains sequenced from a single sample in a study of glioma-infiltrating T cells after dendritic cell vaccination. Time point meaning: after dendritic cell vaccination, including at tumor progression/relapse. Sequenced by immunoSEQ multiplex PCR; TCRdb stores in-frame clones only, minus some. The sample consists of 90,000 to 140,000 clones, 90% of them appearing once. The sequenced sample was blood, obtained after dendritic cell vaccination. These receptors were obtained from a human donor with glioblastoma.

The chain has TRBV7-6 and TRBJ1-3, with D perhaps matching TRBD1 (5 bases). V was pared by 5 bases and J by 0 bases, with 11 bases between. The CDR3 is 15 amino acids. Per the germline V gene, CDR1 is SGHVS and CDR2 is FNYEAQ. CDR3 DNA: TGTGCCAGCAGCCCACGGACAAGCTCTGGAAACACCATATATTTT. This encodes CASSPRTSSGNTIYF.

The V and J genes are TRBV29-1 and TRBJ1-2; 9 bases fit TRBD1. V shed 6 bases and J 7 bases; nucleotides not matched to a gene: 6. CDR1 and CDR2 (germline): SQVTM, ANQGSEA. The CDR3 is 12 residues long. CDR3 loop: CSVTQGAGGYTF. The CDR3 DNA is TGCAGCGTGACACAGGGGGCAGGTGGCTACACCTTC. Together with reference TRBV29-1 and TRBJ1-2, the CDR3 gives the full variable domain: SAVISQKPSRDICQRGTSLTIQCQVDSQVTMMFWYRQQPGQSLTLIATANQGSEATYESGFVIDKFPISRPNLTFSTLTVSNMSPEDSSIYLCSVTQGAGGYTFGSGTRLTVV.

This chain joins TRBV5-1 and TRBJ2-5; 13 positions match TRBD2. The CDR3 loop spans 16 amino acids. Germline CDR1 reads SGHRS; CDR2 reads YFSETQ. Trimming removed 2 bases from V and 4 bases from J; junction bases left unmatched: 5. The CDR3 nucleotides are TGCGCCAGCAGCTTCGGACTAGCGGGAGCCGTAGAGACCCAGTACTTC. It codes for CASSFGLAGAVETQYF.

This rearrangement joins TRBV6-5 to TRBJ1-5; possibly TRBD1 for D (6 bases). The CDR3 loop spans 15 amino acids. CDR1 is MNHEY and CDR2 is SVGAGI in the germline V gene. V lost 6 bases and J 6 bases, leaving 18 bases between the germline ends. CDR3 residues: CASSRVPGQFQPQHF. The CDR3 coding sequence is TGTGCCAGCAGCCGCGTCCCGGGACAATTTCAGCCCCAGCATTTT.

The chain joins TRBV5-6 to TRBJ2-7, with TRBD1 matching over 7 bases. Germline V gene data show CDR1 as SGHDT and CDR2 as YYEEEE. CDR3 size: 12 residues. The junction had 1 base not matched to a gene; V was cut back by 2 bases and J by 5 bases. CDR3 DNA sequence: TGTGCCAGCAGCTTCACAGGGGACGAGCAGTACTTC. Translated: CASSFTGDEQYF. Variable domain in full (rest from reference TRBV5-6 and TRBJ2-7): DAGVTQSPTHLIKTRGQQVTLRCSPKSGHDTVSWYQQALGQGPQFIFQYYEEEERQRGNFPDRFSGHQFPNYSSELNVNALLLGDSALYLCASSFTGDEQYFGPGTRLTVT.

The chain carries TRBV4-1 and TRBJ2-5; 8 bases match TRBD1. Germline V gene sequence: CDR1 MGHRA, CDR2 YSYEKL. This CDR3 has 15 residues. V lost 4 bases to trimming and J lost 3 bases; unmatched junction nucleotides: 7. The DNA for the CDR3 is TGCGCCAGCAGCCCATCCGGACAGGGCGAAGAGACCCAGTACTTC. It encodes CASSPSGQGEETQYF.

V gene TRBV4-1 combines with J gene TRBJ1-4; D is unresolved. V gave up 1 base and J gave up 14 bases, with 11 bases separating them. This CDR3 is 12 amino acids long. The germline V gene has CDR1 MGHRA and CDR2 YSYEKL. The CDR3 nucleotides read TGCGCCAGCAGCCAAGTGGAGAGCGATCTGTTTTTT. Amino acids: CASSQVESDLFF.

This chain uses TRBV5-1 with TRBJ2-7; D is perhaps TRBD2 (6 bases). The CDR3 sequence is 14 residues long. Trimming took 1 base from V and 3 from J, leaving 11 bases between them. Germline V CDR1 and CDR2: SGHRS, YFSETQ. CDR3 nucleotides: TGCGCCAGCAGCTTGACCAGCGGGTACTACGAGCAGTACTTC. Its protein product is CASSLTSGYYEQYF.

V is TRBV5-6 and J is TRBJ2-1; 14 bases line up with TRBD2. This CDR3 is built from 17 residues. From germline, CDR1 is SGHDT and CDR2 YYEEEE. V shed 4 bases, J shed 6 bases, and the junction held 9 bases outside the gene matches. CDR3 DNA: TGTGCCAGCAGCCCGACTAGCGGGAGGGCCTTAACCAATGAGCAGTTCTTC. Protein product: CASSPTSGRALTNEQFF.

J is TRBJ1-5 and V is TRBV2; 7 bases match TRBD1. The V and J ends lost 8 bases and 5 bases, in that order; junction bases with no gene match: 9. This CDR3 spans 14 amino acids. Germline V gene sequence: CDR1 SNHLY, CDR2 FYNNEI. The CDR3 sequence is CASGKTGKHQPQHF. As DNA, the CDR3 is TGTGCCAGCGGAAAGACAGGGAAACATCAGCCCCAGCATTTT. Filled out from reference TRBV2 and TRBJ1-5, the complete variable domain reads EPEVTQTPSHQVTQMGQEVILRCVPISNHLYFYWYRQILGQKVEFLVSFYNNEISEKSEIFDDQFSVERPDGSNFTLKIRSTKLEDSAMYFCASGKTGKHQPQHFGDGTRLSIL.

The chain joins TRBV6-1 to TRBJ2-1; no firm D call. The germline V gene encodes CDR1 MNHNS and CDR2 SASEGT. V was trimmed by 8 bases and J by 7 bases, leaving 12 bases between them. The CDR3 contains 12 residues. The chain's CDR3 is CASGRTLNEQFF. CDR3 DNA: TGTGCCAGCGGCAGAACCCTGAATGAGCAGTTCTTC.

The CDR3 sequence is CSVGRGDRGTETQYF. The CDR3 DNA follows: TGCAGCGTTGGAAGGGGGGACAGGGGGACTGAGACCCAGTACTTC. This sequence joins TRBV29-1 and TRBJ2-5, with 11 bases identical to TRBD1. The trim removed 4 bases at V and 5 bases at J, leaving 9 bases unmatched. Germline V CDR1 and CDR2: SQVTM, ANQGSEA. CDR3 length: 15 amino acids. The whole variable domain, remainder taken from reference TRBV29-1 and TRBJ2-5, is SAVISQKPSRDICQRGTSLTIQCQVDSQVTMMFWYRQQPGQSLTLIATANQGSEATYESGFVIDKFPISRPNLTFSTLTVSNMSPEDSSIYLCSVGRGDRGTETQYFGPGTRLLVL.

The chain has TRBV29-1 and TRBJ1-3, with TRBD1 as a possible D gene (5 bases). The V and J ends lost 2 bases and 2 bases respectively, with 16 bases between them. The CDR3 is 16 residues long. Germline CDR1 is SQVTM and CDR2 is ANQGSEA. CDR3 amino acids: CSVELVGDSTGNTIYF. CDR3 coding DNA: TGCAGCGTTGAACTTGTAGGGGATTCCACTGGAAACACCATATATTTT.

This chain joins TRBV9 and TRBJ1-2, with no clear D. This CDR3 region has 13 residues. Per the germline V gene, CDR1 is SGDLS and CDR2 is YYNGEE. The V end lost 2 bases, the J end lost 5 bases, and 10 bases lay between the germline ends. CDR3 protein: CASSVGLPYGYTF. For the CDR3, the DNA is TGTGCCAGCAGCGTCGGACTGCCTTATGGCTACACCTTC. Supplemented by reference TRBV9 and TRBJ1-2, the full variable domain reads DSGVTQTPKHLITATGQRVTLRCSPRSGDLSVYWYQQSLDQGLQFLIQYYNGEERAKGNILERFSAQQFPDLHSELNLSSLELGDSALYFCASSVGLPYGYTFGSGTRLTVV.